The present entry profiles one TCR beta chain with its context. Antigen: not known. Method: immunoSEQ multiplex PCR; TCRdb's copy keeps in-frame clones and lacks some. The data contain around 2,000 clones, around nine tenths of them singletons. The sample belongs to a study of T cell clonotyping in hematopoietic cell transplantation. Samples: about 28 days before transplant, then days 30, 100 and 180 after. Study-wide findings and caveats: Pathologically expanded recipient clonotypes increased progressively from day 30 to day 180 as diversity fell. Graft donor and pretransplant recipient Inverse Simpson Index values predicted broader posttransplant TCR diversity. Few recipient clonotypes overlapped donors; over 95% were de novo at given depth.

The receptor comes from a female patient aged 45-65 years who had an allogeneic stem cell transplant from a related donor, so the T cells may come from the graft donor. Some clones in this sample may be carry-over from other donors' samples. The specimen was peripheral blood mononuclear cells, collected 30 days after allogeneic stem cell transplant.

The CDR3 is CSVDLGGSGNTIYF. In DNA form, the CDR3 reads TGCAGCGTTGATTTGGGGGGTTCTGGAAACACCATATATTTT. The chain uses TRBV29-1 and TRBJ1-3, with D possibly TRBD1 on 5 matching bases. The CDR3 totals 14 residues. The V and J ends lost 3 bases and 1 base respectively, with 10 bases between them. Germline assignment: CDR1 SQVTM and CDR2 ANQGSEA.